Shown below are 21 T cell receptor beta chains from a single sample sequenced in a study of radiotherapy plus CTLA-4 blockade in lung cancer. TCRdb's table, derived via immunoSEQ multiplex PCR, lists solely in-frame clones and lacks some. The sample lists 80,000 to 100,000 clones; approximately 78% were seen once. Sequences were derived from peripheral blood, sampled from a patient treated with radiotherapy plus ipilimumab. The receptors were gathered from a human donor with non-small cell lung cancer who had a partial response to radiotherapy plus ipilimumab.

The chain recombines TRBV10-3 with TRBJ2-3, with a weak D call TRBD1 (6 bases). CDR3 length: 13 amino acids. V was pared by 6 bases and J by 6 bases, with 13 bases between. Germline CDR1 and CDR2: ENHRY and SYGVKD. DNA of the CDR3: TGTGCCATCAGGACCAGGGGCGGGGATACGCAGTATTTT. It specifies CAIRTRGGDTQYF.

The chain recombines TRBV19 with TRBJ2-5; TRBD2 agrees at 8 bases. Germline loops: CDR1 LNHDA, CDR2 SQIVND (reference sequence). J gave up 5 bases and V 5 bases, and 10 bases lay outside the gene matches. The CDR3 has 15 residues. CDR3: CASSSSGGPGETQYF. The CDR3 DNA sequence: TGTGCCAGTAGTTCCAGCGGGGGCCCCGGGGAGACCCAGTACTTC.

V gene TRBV30 combines with J gene TRBJ2-1; maybe TRBD1 (6 bases). With 6 bases removed from V and 6 bases from J, the gap between germline ends came to 21 bases. Per the germline V gene, CDR1 is GTSNPN and CDR2 is SVGIG (reference sequence). This CDR3 comprises 15 residues. The CDR3 sequence: CACRMDSVRGNEQFF. The CDR3 bases are TGTGCCTGCCGTATGGACAGCGTTAGAGGCAATGAGCAGTTCTTC.

The chain uses TRBV6-5 and TRBJ2-7; 7 nucleotides agree with TRBD1. This CDR3 is 14 amino acids long. J was trimmed by 3 bases and V by 5 bases; bases with no gene match: 7. Germline loops: CDR1 MNHEY, CDR2 SVGAGI. CDR3 amino acids: CASSRSTGNYEQYF. The CDR3 DNA follows: TGTGCCAGCAGTCGTTCGACAGGGAACTACGAGCAGTACTTC.

The chain couples TRBV28 to TRBJ2-7, with D possibly TRBD1 on 6 matching bases. Trimming removed 8 bases at V and 3 bases at J, with 17 bases between. Per germline, CDR1 MDHEN and CDR2 SYDVKM. The CDR3 sequence is 14 residues long. CDR3: CASQSPTGFYEQYF. CDR3 coding DNA: TGTGCCAGCCAGAGCCCGACAGGATTCTACGAGCAGTACTTC.

The genes are TRBV4-2 and TRBJ2-5; 7 bases fit TRBD2. The germline CDR1 and CDR2 sequences are LGHNA and YNFKEQ. The junction had 5 bases not matched to a gene; V was cut back by 4 bases and J by 0 bases. There are 15 residues in the CDR3. For the CDR3, the DNA is TGTGCCAGCAGCCCCCAGGCGGGGGACCAAGAGACCCAGTACTTC. Its protein product is CASSPQAGDQETQYF.

This clone was found once. The genes are TRBV6-6 and TRBJ2-4, with 7 bases fitting TRBD2. From germline, CDR1 is MNHNY and CDR2 SVGAGI (reference sequence). V was clipped by 5 bases and J by 3 bases; unmatched bases: 10. There are 16 residues in the CDR3. CDR3 bases: TGTGCCAGCAGTCGAACCCCGGGGGGAAGCAAAAACATTCAGTACTTC. Its protein product is CASSRTPGGSKNIQYF.

The chain joins TRBV4-2 to TRBJ2-7, with a possible D match to TRBD1 (5 bases). Germline CDR1 reads LGHNA; CDR2 reads YNFKEQ. The CDR3 has 13 amino acids. Trimming stripped 1 base from V and 2 bases from J, with 6 bases between. CDR3 residues: CASSQGGTYEQYF. For the CDR3, the DNA is TGTGCCAGCAGCCAAGGGGGCACCTACGAGCAGTACTTC.

V gene TRBV7-8 combines with J gene TRBJ2-7; 14 bases are a match to TRBD2. The germline V gene encodes CDR1 SGHVS and CDR2 FQNEAQ. The CDR3 consists of 14 residues. After removal of 7 bases from V and 5 bases from J, the junction contained 4 bases not matched to a gene. CDR3 sequence: CASNGLAGGNEQYF. CDR3 in DNA: TGTGCCAGCAACGGACTAGCGGGAGGAAACGAGCAGTACTTC.

The rearrangement joins TRBV15 to TRBJ2-5, with TRBD2 matching over 7 bases. J was trimmed by 5 bases and V by 0 bases; bases with no gene match: 12. Per germline, CDR1 LNHNV and CDR2 YYDKDF (reference sequence). The CDR3 covers 17 residues. CDR3 residues: CATSRDLRGSWPETQYF. CDR3 sequence (DNA): TGTGCCACCAGCAGAGATCTTCGCGGGAGTTGGCCGGAGACCCAGTACTTC. The variable domain in full, with the rest retrieved from reference TRBV15 and TRBJ2-5, is DAMVIQNPRYQVTQFGKPVTLSCSQTLNHNVMYWYQQKSSQAPKLLFHYYDKDFNNEADTPDNFQSRRPNTSFCFLDIRSPGLGDTAMYLCATSRDLRGSWPETQYFGPGTRLLVL.

The V call is TRBV11-1, the J call TRBJ2-7; 10 nucleotides match TRBD2. CDR3 size: 15 residues. CDR1 SGHAT and CDR2 FQDESV come from the germline V gene (reference sequence). The J segment lost 6 bases and the V segment lost 1 base, leaving 6 bases of the junction unmatched. In nucleotides, the CDR3 is TGTGCCAGCAGCTTAGATAGGACTAGCGGTGGCGAGCAGTACTTC. It is translated as CASSLDRTSGGEQYF.

CDR3 in amino acids: CASRGQAKNEKLFF. In DNA form, the CDR3 reads TGTGCCAGCAGGGGGCAGGCAAAAAATGAAAAACTGTTTTTT. The J gene is TRBJ1-4, the V gene TRBV6-1; D may be TRBD1 (5 bases). Trimming shortened V by 6 bases and J by 5 bases, and 13 bases separated the two germline ends. CDR3 length: 14 amino acids. Germline loops: CDR1 MNHNS, CDR2 SASEGT.

The chain carries TRBV5-1 and TRBJ2-5; D not resolved. V dropped 4 bases and J dropped 2 bases, with 6 bases sitting between them. There are 12 residues in the CDR3. Per germline, CDR1 SGHRS and CDR2 YFSETQ. CDR3 nucleotides: TGCGCCAGCAGCGCACAGCAAGAGACCCAGTACTTC. Translated, it gives CASSAQQETQYF.

CDR3 sequence reads: CASSLRADEQFF. The CDR3 DNA follows: TGTGCCAGCAGCTTAAGGGCCGATGAGCAGTTCTTC. This chain joins TRBV7-3 and TRBJ2-1; D remains ambiguous. The V gene lost 1 base and the J gene lost 8 bases, with 6 bases spanning the gap. The CDR3 consists of 12 residues. Germline V CDR1 and CDR2: SGHTA, FQGTGA.

This chain joins TRBV5-1 and TRBJ2-1; TRBD2 aligns across 14 bases. This CDR3 has 17 residues. V gave up 4 bases and J gave up 9 bases; unmatched junction bases: 12. In germline, CDR1 is SGHRS, CDR2 YFSETQ. CDR3 amino acids: CASSPPGLAGVSGEQFF. CDR3 sequence (DNA): TGCGCCAGCAGCCCACCGGGACTAGCGGGAGTTAGCGGTGAGCAGTTCTTC.

A few counts support this clone. The chain links TRBV2 to TRBJ2-2, with TRBD1 identical over 9 bases. The CDR3 is 16 residues long. The V gene's germline CDR1 is SNHLY and CDR2 FYNNEI. The J segment lost 7 bases and the V segment lost 5 bases, leaving 11 bases of the junction unmatched. The CDR3 loop reads CASSKTGGTAVGELFF. The CDR3 coding sequence is TGTGCCAGCAGTAAGACAGGGGGAACCGCCGTCGGGGAGCTGTTTTTT.

J is TRBJ2-7 and V is TRBV28, with 9 bases that match TRBD1. This CDR3 spans 15 amino acids. The germline gives CDR1 MDHEN, CDR2 SYDVKM. V shed 6 bases, J shed 3 bases, and the junction held 9 bases outside the gene matches. The CDR3 DNA reads as TGTGCCAGCAGGTCCGCTGGACAGGGGAGCTACGAGCAGTACTTC. Protein sequence: CASRSAGQGSYEQYF.

The DNA for the CDR3 is TGTGCCAGCATGATACGGTTGAATCAGCCCCAGCATTTT. It is translated as CASMIRLNQPQHF. The chain is built from TRBV6-6 and TRBJ1-5; no firm D call. V lost 7 bases and J lost 4, with 11 bases in between. CDR1 and CDR2 from the germline V gene are MNHNY and SVGAGI (reference sequence). This CDR3 has 13 residues.

The rearrangement links TRBV25-1 to TRBJ2-3; 10 bases map to TRBD2. CDR1 and CDR2 from the germline V gene are MGHDK and SYGVNS. Trimming took 5 bases from V and 1 from J; bases not matched to a gene: 6. The CDR3 has 16 amino acids. DNA of the CDR3: TGTGCCAGCAGTCCTAGCGGGAGCCGCCGCACAGATACGCAGTATTTT. Translating it yields CASSPSGSRRTDTQYF. The full variable domain, with the rest looked up from reference TRBV25-1 and TRBJ2-3, is EADIYQTPRYLVIGTGKKITLECSQTMGHDKMYWYQQDPGMELHLIHYSYGVNSTEKGDLSSESTVSRIRTEHFPLTLESARPSHTSQYLCASSPSGSRRTDTQYFGPGTRLTVL.

The count of this clone is one. The chain recombines TRBV9 with TRBJ2-7; D may be TRBD1 (5 bases). V lost 4 bases and J lost 0, with 11 bases in between. The length of the CDR3 is 14 residues. Germline V gene data show CDR1 as SGDLS and CDR2 as YYNGEE. In nucleotides, the CDR3 is TGTGCCAGCAGCCCCACAGGACACTCCTACGAGCAGTACTTC. Protein: CASSPTGHSYEQYF.

This clone occurred a few times. This chain connects TRBV12-5 to TRBJ2-1; D is uncertain. Trimming left V 3 bases short and J 0 bases short, with 9 bases between. Germline CDR1 LGHNT, CDR2 FRNRAP. The length of the CDR3 is 15 residues. The CDR3 sequence: CASGFGGRSYNEQFF. The CDR3 region has the DNA TGTGCTAGTGGTTTTGGTGGCCGCTCCTACAATGAGCAGTTCTTC.